This T cell receptor (beta chain) was profiled in a study of blood T cell repertoires in COVID-19. The wider study: The samples span acute and convalescent COVID-19 from the United States, Italy and Spain.

Clones were sequenced by immunoSEQ multiplex PCR, and TCRdb holds only the in-frame ones, with some missing. The sample consists of roughly 200,000 clones, around nine tenths of them appearing once. The CDR3 runs to 16 residues. Trimming pared 4 bases from V and 0 bases from J, leaving 16 bases between. The germline V gene encodes CDR1 SGDLS and CDR2 YYNGEE. The sequenced sample was peripheral blood. This sequence joins TRBV9 and TRBJ1-1, with D possibly being TRBD1 (6 bases). This sequence was found in a man in his 60s who had recovered from COVID-19. The CDR3 nucleotides read TGTGCCAGCAGCCCCCGACAGGAATTCATGAACACTGAAGCTTTCTTT. The encoded protein is CASSPRQEFMNTEAFF.